This T cell receptor (beta chain) was documented in a study of blood T cell repertoires in COVID-19. This table comes from immunoSEQ multiplex PCR, and its TCRdb copy is limited to in-frame clones, with some not included. Here the sample spans 70,000 to 85,000 clones, roughly 80% being singletons. The V segment lost 1 base and the J segment 6 bases; nucleotides outside the gene matches: 12. Germline values: CDR1 SGDLS, CDR2 YYNGEE. CDR3 length equals 16 residues. The TCR was taken from a woman older than 75 with acute or convalescent COVID-19. J is TRBJ1-1 and V is TRBV9; 7 bases match TRBD1. Sequencing used peripheral blood. The CDR3, as DNA: TGTGCCAGCAGCGTATCACAGGGGCTCTTCGGTTCTGAAGCTTTCTTT. Translation: CASSVSQGLFGSEAFF.